This T cell receptor beta chain derives from a study of beta chain features in type 1 diabetes. Study-wide background: Healthy donors resembled patients in age, gender and cell yields. All samples yielded some 110 million examined sorted cells.

Notes on the study in general: These data did not resolve whether HLA type affects TCRB rearrangement.

From germline, CDR1 is MNHNY and CDR2 SVGAGI (reference sequence). CDR3 length: 13 residues. The V gene lost 2 bases and the J gene lost 4 bases, with 6 bases spanning the gap. Sequencing targeted expressed TCRB transcripts, as all isolated RNA had been reverse transcribed. Average reads for naive, central memory and regulatory T cell samples were roughly 3.4 million. TCRdb's table, derived via immunoSEQ multiplex PCR, lists solely in-frame clones and lacks some. The sample yields 150,000 to 200,000 clones, about 9.8% seen once. A word on this clone: As yet, its antigen is unknown.

The source material was central memory CD4+ T cells from blood. This chain connects TRBV6-6 to TRBJ1-5; D remains ambiguous. The receptor's source is a woman in her late teens or twenties in good health. The CDR3, as DNA: TGTGCCAGCAGTTACGACGGGAATCAGCCCCAGCATTTT. Translating gives CASSYDGNQPQHF.